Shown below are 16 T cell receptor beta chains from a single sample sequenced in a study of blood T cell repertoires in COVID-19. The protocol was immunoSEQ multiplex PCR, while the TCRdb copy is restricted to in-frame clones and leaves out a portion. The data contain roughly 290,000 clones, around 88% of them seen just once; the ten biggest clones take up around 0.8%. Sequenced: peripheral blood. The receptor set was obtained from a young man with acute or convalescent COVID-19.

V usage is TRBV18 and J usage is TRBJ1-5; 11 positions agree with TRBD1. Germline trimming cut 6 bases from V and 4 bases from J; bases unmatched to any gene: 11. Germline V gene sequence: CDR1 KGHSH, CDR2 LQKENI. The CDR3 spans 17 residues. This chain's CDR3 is CASSDLRTGGSNQPQHF. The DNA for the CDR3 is TGTGCCAGCTCGGACTTAAGGACAGGGGGCTCGAATCAGCCCCAGCATTTT.

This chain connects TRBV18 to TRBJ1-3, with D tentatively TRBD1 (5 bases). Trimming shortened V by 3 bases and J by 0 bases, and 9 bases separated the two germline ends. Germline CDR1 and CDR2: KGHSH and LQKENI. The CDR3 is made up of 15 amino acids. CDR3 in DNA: TGTGCCAGCTCACCGGGGGGACTCTCTGGAAACACCATATATTTT. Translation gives CASSPGGLSGNTIYF.

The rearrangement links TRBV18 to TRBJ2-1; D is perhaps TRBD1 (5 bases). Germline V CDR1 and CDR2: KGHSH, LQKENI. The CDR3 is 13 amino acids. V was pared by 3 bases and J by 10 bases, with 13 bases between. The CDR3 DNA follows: TGTGCCAGCTCACCGAGTCAGGGAAAAGAGCAGTTCTTC. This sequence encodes CASSPSQGKEQFF.

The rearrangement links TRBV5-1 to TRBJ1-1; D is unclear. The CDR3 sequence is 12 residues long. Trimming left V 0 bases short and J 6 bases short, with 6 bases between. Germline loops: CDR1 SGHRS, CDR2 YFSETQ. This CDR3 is CASSLDGAEAFF. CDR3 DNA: TGCGCCAGCAGCTTGGACGGGGCTGAAGCTTTCTTT.

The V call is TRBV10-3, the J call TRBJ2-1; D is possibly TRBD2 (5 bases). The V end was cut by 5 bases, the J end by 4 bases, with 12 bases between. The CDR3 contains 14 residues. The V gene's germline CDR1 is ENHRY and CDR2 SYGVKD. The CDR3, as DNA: TGTGCCATCAGTAAGCTAGCAGAGTACAATGAGCAGTTCTTC. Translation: CAISKLAEYNEQFF.

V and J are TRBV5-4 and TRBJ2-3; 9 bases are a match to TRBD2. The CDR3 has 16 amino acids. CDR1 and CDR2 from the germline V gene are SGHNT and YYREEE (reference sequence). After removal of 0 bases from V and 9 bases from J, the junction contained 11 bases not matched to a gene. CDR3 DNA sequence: TGTGCCAGCAGCTTGGGTTTGGGGACTAGCATGAGCACGCAGTATTTT. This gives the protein CASSLGLGTSMSTQYF.

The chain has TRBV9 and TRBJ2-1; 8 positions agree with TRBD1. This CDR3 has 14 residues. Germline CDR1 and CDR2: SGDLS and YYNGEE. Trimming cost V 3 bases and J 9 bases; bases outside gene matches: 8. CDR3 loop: CASSATGTGFEQFF. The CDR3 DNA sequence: TGTGCCAGCAGCGCAACCGGGACAGGATTTGAGCAGTTCTTC.

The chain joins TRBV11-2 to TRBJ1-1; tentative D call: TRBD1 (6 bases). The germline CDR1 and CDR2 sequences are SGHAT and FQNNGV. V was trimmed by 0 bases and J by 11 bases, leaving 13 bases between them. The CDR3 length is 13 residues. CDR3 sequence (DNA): TGTGCCAGCAGCTTAGATCGGGGGGCGCGGGCTTTCTTT. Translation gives CASSLDRGARAFF.

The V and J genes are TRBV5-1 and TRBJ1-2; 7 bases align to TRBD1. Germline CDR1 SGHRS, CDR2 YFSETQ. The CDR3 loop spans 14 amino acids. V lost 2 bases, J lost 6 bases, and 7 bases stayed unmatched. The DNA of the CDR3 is TGCGCCAGCAGCTTACAGACAGGGTTTGATGGCTACACCTTC. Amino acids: CASSLQTGFDGYTF.

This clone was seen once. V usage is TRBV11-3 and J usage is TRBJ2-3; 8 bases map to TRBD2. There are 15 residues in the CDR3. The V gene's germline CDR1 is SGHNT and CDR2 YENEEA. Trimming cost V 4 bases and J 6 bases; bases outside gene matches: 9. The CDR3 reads CASSYPRLAGDTQYF. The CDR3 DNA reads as TGTGCCAGCAGCTACCCGAGGCTAGCGGGTGATACGCAGTATTTT. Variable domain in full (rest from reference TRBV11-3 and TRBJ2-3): EAGVVQSPRYKIIEKKQPVAFWCNPISGHNTLYWYLQNLGQGPELLIRYENEEAVDDSQLPKDRFSAERLKGVDSTLKIQPAELGDSAVYLCASSYPRLAGDTQYFGPGTRLTVL.

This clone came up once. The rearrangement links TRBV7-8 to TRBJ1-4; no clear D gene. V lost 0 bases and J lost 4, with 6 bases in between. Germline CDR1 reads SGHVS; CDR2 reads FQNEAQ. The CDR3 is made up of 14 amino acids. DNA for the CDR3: TGTGCCAGCAGCTTAGCCGGGATTAATGAAAAACTGTTTTTT. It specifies CASSLAGINEKLFF.

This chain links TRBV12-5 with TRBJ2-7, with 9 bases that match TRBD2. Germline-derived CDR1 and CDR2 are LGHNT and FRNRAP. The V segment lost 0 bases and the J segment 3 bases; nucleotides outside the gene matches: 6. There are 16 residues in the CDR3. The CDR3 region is CASGLVPSSGDYEQYF. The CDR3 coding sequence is TGTGCTAGTGGTTTGGTACCCTCTAGCGGGGACTACGAGCAGTACTTC.

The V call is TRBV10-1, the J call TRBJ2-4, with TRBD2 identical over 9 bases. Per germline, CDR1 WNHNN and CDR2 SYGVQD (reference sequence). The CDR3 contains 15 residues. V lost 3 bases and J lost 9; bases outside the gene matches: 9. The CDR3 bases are TGCGCCAGCAGTGACGGGGTAGCGGGGGAAGGCATTCAGTACTTC. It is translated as CASSDGVAGEGIQYF.

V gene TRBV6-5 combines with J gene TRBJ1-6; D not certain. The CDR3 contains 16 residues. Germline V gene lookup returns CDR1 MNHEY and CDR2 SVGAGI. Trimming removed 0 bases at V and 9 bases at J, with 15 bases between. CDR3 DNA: TGTGCCAGCAGTTACTCGAGACCGGGGTCGATTTCACCCCTCCACTTT. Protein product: CASSYSRPGSISPLHF.

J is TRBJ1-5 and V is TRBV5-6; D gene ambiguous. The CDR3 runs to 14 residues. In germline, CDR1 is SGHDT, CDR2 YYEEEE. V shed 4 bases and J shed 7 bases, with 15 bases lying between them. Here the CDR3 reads CASSKTHGVQPQHF. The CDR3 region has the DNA TGTGCCAGCAGCAAAACTCACGGGGTCCAGCCCCAGCATTTT.

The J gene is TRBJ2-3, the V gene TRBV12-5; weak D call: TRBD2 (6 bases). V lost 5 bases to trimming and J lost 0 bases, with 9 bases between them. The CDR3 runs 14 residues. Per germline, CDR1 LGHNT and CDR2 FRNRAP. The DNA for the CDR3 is TGTGCTAGTGGTCGGGGGTCTAGCACAGATACGCAGTATTTT. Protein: CASGRGSSTDTQYF. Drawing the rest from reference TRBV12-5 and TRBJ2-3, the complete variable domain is DARVTQTPRHKVTEMGQEVTMRCQPILGHNTVFWYRQTMMQGLELLAYFRNRAPLDDSGMPKDRFSAEMPDATLATLKIQPSEPRDSAVYFCASGRGSSTDTQYFGPGTRLTVL.